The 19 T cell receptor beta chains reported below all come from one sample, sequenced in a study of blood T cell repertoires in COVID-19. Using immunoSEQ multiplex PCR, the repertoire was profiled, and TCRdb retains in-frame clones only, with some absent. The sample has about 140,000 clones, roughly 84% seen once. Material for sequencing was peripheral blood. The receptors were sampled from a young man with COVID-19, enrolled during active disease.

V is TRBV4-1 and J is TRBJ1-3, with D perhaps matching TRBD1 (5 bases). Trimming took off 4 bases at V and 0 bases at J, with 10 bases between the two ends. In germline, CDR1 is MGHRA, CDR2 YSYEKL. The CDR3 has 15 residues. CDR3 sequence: CASSRDLGSGNTIYF. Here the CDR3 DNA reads TGCGCCAGCAGCCGGGACTTGGGCTCTGGAAACACCATATATTTT.

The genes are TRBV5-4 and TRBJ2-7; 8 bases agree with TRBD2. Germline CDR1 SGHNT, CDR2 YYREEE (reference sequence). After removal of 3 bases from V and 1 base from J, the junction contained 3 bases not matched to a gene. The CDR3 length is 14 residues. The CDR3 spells CASSSPGGSYEQYF. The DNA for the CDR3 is TGTGCCAGCAGCTCCCCGGGAGGGTCCTACGAGCAGTACTTC.

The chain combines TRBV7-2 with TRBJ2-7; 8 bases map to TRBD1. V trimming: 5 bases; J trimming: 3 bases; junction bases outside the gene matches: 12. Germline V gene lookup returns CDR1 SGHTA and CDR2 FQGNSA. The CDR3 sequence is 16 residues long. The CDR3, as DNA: TGTGCCAGCAGCCCAATCGACAGGGGTCTGTTCTACGAGCAGTACTTC. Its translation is CASSPIDRGLFYEQYF.

In nucleotides, the CDR3 is TGTGCCAGCAGTACCGGGAGCTCCTACAATGAGCAGTTCTTC. This gives the protein CASSTGSSYNEQFF. This chain joins TRBV2 and TRBJ2-1; D perhaps matches TRBD2 (6 bases). The CDR3 spans 14 residues. CDR1 is SNHLY and CDR2 is FYNNEI in the germline V gene. The ends were cut back, 5 bases at V and 0 bases at J, with 8 bases in the middle.

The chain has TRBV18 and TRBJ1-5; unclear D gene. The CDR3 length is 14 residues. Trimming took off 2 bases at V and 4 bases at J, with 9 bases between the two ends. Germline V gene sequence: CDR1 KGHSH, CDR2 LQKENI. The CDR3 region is CASSPVNGNQPQHF. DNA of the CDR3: TGTGCCAGCTCACCAGTGAACGGTAATCAGCCCCAGCATTTT.

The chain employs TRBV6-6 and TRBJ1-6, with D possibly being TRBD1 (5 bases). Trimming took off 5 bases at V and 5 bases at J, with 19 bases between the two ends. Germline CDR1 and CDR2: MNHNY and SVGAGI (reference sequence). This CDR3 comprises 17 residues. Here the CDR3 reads CASSPRMGQGHNSPLHF. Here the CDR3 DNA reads TGTGCCAGCAGTCCCAGAATGGGGCAGGGCCATAATTCACCCCTCCACTTT.

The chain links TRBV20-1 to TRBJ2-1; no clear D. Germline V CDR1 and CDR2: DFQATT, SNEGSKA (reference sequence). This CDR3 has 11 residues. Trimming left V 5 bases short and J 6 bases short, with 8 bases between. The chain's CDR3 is CSARAVNEQFF. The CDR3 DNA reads TGCAGTGCTCGTGCGGTCAATGAGCAGTTCTTC.

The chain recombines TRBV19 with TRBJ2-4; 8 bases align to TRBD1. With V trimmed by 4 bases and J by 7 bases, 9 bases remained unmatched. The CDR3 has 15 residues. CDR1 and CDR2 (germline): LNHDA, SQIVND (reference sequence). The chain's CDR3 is CASSTSGQGGNIQYF. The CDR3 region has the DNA TGTGCCAGTAGTACCTCAGGACAGGGTGGGAACATTCAGTACTTC.

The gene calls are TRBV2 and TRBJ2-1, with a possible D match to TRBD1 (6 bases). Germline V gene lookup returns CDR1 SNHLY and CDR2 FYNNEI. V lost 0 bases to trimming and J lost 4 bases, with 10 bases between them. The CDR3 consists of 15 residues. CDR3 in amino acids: CASSEAGTRYNEQFF. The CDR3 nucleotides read TGTGCCAGCAGTGAAGCCGGGACAAGATACAATGAGCAGTTCTTC.

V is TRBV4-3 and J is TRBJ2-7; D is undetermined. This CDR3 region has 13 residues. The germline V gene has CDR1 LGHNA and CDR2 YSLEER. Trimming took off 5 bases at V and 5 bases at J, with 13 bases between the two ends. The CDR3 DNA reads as TGCGCCAGCAGCAGCCGGGTCGATGACGAGCAGTACTTC. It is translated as CASSSRVDDEQYF.

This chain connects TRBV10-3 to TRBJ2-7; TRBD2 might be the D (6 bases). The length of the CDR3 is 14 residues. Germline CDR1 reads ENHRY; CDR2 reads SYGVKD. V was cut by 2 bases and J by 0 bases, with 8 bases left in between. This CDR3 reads CAISEGSGSYEQYF. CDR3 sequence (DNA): TGTGCCATCAGTGAGGGTAGCGGCTCCTACGAGCAGTACTTC.

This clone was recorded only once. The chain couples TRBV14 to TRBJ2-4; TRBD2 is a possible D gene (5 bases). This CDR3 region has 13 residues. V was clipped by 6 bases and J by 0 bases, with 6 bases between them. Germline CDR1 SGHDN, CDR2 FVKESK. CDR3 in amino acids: CASSGLAKNIQYF. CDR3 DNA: TGTGCCAGCAGTGGACTAGCCAAAAACATTCAGTACTTC. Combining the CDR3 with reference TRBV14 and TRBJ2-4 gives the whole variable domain EAGVTQFPSHSVIEKGQTVTLRCDPISGHDNLYWYRRVMGKEIKFLLHFVKESKQDESGMPNNRFLAERTGGTYSTLKVQPAELEDSGVYFCASSGLAKNIQYFGAGTRLSVL.

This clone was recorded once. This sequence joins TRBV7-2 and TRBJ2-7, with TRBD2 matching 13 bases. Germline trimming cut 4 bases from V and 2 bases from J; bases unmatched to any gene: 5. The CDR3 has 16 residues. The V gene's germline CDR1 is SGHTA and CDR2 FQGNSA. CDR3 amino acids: CASSSRGLAGAYEQYF. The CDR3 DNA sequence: TGTGCCAGCAGCTCAAGAGGACTAGCGGGGGCCTACGAGCAGTACTTC.

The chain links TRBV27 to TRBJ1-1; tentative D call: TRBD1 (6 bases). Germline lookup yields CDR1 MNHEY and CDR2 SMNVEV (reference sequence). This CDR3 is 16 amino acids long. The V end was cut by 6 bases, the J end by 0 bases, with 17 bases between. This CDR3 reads CASSRGLGIVNTEAFF. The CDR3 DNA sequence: TGTGCCAGCAGCAGGGGATTGGGTATAGTGAACACTGAAGCTTTCTTT.

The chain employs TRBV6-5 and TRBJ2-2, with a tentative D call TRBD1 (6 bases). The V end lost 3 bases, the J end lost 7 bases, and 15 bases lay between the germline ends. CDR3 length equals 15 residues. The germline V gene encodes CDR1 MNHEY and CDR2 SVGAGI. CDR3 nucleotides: TGTGCCAGCAGTTATGACAGGCCCCCCCACGGGGAGCTGTTTTTT. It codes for CASSYDRPPHGELFF.

The CDR3 sequence is CASSHWAGPDEKLFF. CDR3 nucleotides: TGTGCCAGCAGCCATTGGGCGGGGCCTGATGAAAAACTGTTTTTT. The chain combines TRBV7-9 with TRBJ1-4, with D perhaps matching TRBD1 (5 bases). Germline V CDR1 and CDR2: SEHNR, FQNEAQ (reference sequence). The length of the CDR3 is 15 residues. With 5 bases removed from V and 6 bases from J, the gap between germline ends came to 16 bases.

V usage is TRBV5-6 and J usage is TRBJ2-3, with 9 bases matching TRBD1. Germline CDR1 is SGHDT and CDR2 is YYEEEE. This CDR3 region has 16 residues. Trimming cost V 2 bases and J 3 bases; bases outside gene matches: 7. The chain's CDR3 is CASSLTGGVRTDTQYF. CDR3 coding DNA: TGTGCCAGCAGCTTAACAGGGGGCGTGCGTACAGATACGCAGTATTTT.

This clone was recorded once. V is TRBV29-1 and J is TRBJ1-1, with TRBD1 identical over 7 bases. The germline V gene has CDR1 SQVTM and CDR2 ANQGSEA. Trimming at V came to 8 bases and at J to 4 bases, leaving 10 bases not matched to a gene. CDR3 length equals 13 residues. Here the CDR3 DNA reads TGCAGCCTTACCGGGACAGTCGGCACTGAAGCTTTCTTT. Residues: CSLTGTVGTEAFF.

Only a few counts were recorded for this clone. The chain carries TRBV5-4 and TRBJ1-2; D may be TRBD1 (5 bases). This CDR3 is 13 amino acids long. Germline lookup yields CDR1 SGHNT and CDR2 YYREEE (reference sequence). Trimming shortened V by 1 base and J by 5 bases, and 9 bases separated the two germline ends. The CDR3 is CASSLNRIYGYTF. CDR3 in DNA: TGTGCCAGCAGCTTGAACAGGATTTATGGCTACACCTTC.